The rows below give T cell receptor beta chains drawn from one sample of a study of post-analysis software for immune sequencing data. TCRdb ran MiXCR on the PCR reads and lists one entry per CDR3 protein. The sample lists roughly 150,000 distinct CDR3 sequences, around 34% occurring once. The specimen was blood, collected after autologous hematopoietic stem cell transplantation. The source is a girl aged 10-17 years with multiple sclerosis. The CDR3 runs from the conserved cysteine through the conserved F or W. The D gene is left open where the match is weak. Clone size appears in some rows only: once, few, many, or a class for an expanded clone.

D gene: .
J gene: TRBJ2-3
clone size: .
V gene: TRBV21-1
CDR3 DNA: TGTGCCAGCAGCGAAAACACGGGACTAGAGAGCACAGATACGCAGTATTTT
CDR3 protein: CASSENTGLESTDTQYF

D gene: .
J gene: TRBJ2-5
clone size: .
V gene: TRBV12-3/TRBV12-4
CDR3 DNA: TGTGCCAGCAGTTGCGTAGGCCCACAAGAGACCCAGTACTTC
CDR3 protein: CASSCVGPQETQYF

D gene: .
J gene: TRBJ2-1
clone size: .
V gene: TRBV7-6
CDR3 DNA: TGTGCCAGCAGCTTCCAGGGGTTCAGTGAGCAGTTCTTC
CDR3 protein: CASSFQGFSEQFF

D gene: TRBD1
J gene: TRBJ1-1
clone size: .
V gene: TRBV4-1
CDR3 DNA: TGCGCCAGCAGCCACCGCGACAGGGCGAACACTGAAGCTTTCTTT
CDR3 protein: CASSHRDRANTEAFF

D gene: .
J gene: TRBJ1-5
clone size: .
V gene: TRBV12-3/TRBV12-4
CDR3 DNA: TGTGCCAGCAGGTTAAACAGCAATCAGCCCCAGCATTTT
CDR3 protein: CASRLNSNQPQHF

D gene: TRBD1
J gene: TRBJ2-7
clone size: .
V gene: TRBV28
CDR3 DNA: TGTGCCAGCAGTTCCGTCCGGGACAGGGAGGACGAGCAGTACTTC
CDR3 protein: CASSSVRDREDEQYF

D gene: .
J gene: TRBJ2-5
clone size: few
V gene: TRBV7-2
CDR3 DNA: TGTGCCAGCAGCTTATCATCAGGGACAGAGACCCAGTACTTC
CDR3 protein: CASSLSSGTETQYF

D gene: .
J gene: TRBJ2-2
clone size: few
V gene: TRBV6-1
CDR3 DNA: TGTGCCAGCAGACCCACAGGGTTCGGGGAGCTGTTTTTT
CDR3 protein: CASRPTGFGELFF

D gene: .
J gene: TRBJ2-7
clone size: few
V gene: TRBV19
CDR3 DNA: TGTGCCAGTAGTATAGGCGTGAACTCCTACGAGCAGTACTTC
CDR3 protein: CASSIGVNSYEQYF

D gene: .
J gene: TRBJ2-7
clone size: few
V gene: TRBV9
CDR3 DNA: TGTGCCAGCAGCGTAGAAGACCAGTGTGGCGAGCAGTACTTC
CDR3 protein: CASSVEDQCGEQYF

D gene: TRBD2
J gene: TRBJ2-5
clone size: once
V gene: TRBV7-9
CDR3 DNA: TGTGCCAGCAAGGAAACGGGGGGGCCTGAGACCCAGTACTTC
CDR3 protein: CASKETGGPETQYF

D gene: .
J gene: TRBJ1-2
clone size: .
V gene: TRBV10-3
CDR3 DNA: TGTGCCATCAGTGAGTCGCGGTTTAGAACCCCCTACACCTTC
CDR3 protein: CAISESRFRTPYTF

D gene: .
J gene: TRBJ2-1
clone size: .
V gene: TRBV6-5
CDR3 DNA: TGTGCCAGCAGTTCGCAGACAGGTCGCAATGAGCAGTTCTTC
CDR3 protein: CASSSQTGRNEQFF

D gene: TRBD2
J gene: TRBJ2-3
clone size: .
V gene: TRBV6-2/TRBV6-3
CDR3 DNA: TGTGCCAGCAGCCTAGCGGGAGGTACCACAGATACGCAGTATTTT
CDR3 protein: CASSLAGGTTDTQYF

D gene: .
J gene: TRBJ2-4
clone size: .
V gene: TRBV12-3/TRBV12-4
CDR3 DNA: TGTGCCAGCAGTTTAGACGCCAGAAAAAACATTCAGTACTTC
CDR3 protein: CASSLDARKNIQYF

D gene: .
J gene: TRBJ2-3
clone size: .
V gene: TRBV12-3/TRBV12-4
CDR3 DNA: TGTGCCAGCAGTCCCTCATGGGAGACGACAGATACGCAGTATTTT
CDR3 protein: CASSPSWETTDTQYF

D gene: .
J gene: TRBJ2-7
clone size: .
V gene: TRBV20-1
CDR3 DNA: TGCAGTGCTAGCTACGAGCAGTACTTC
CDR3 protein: CSASYEQYF

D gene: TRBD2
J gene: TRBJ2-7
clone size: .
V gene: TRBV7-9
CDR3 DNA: TGTGCCAGCAGCCCCCTCGGGGCGGGAGAAGTCGAGCAGTACTTC
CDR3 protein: CASSPLGAGEVEQYF

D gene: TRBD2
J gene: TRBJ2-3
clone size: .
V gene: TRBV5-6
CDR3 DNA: TGTGCCAGCAGCTTGGCGGGAGGGGCTACGCAGTATTTT
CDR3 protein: CASSLAGGATQYF

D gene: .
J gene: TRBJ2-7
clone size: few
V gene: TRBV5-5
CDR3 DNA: TGTGCCAGCAGCTTTACCCAGGGTATTCGTACCTACGAGCAGTACTTC
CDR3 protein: CASSFTQGIRTYEQYF

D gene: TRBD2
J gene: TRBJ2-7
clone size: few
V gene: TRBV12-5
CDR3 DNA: TGTGCTAGTGGTTTGGAAGGACTAGCGGGAGGCTTGTCCCAGTACTTC
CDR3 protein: CASGLEGLAGGLSQYF

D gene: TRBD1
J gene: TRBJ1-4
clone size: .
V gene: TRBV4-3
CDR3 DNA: TGCGCCAGCAGCCAAGGAGACAGGGGTGAAAAACTGTTTTTT
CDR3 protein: CASSQGDRGEKLFF

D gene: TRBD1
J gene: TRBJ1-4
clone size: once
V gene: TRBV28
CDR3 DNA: TGTGCCAGCAGTTTGGTGTTCGGGGACAGGGGGGAAAAACTGTTTTTT
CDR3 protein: CASSLVFGDRGEKLFF

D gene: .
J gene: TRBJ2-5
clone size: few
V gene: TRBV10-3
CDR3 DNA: TGTGCCATCAGTAACCGTAGGACTGTCTACCAAGAGACCCAGTACTTC
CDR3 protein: CAISNRRTVYQETQYF

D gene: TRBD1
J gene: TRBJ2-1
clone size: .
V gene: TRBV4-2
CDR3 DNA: TGTGCCAGCAGCCAACAGGGGGACAATGAGCAGTTCTTC
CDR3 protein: CASSQQGDNEQFF

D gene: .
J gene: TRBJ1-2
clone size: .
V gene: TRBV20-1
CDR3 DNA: TGCAGTGCTAGCGTGGTGGACGGCTACACCTTC
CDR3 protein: CSASVVDGYTF

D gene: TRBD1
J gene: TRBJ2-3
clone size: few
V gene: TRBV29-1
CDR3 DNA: TGCAGCGTGGCAGCAGGGGGCGCTAGCACAGATACGCAGTATTTT
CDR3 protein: CSVAAGGASTDTQYF

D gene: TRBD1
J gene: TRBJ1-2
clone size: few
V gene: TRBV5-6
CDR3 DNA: TGTGCCAGCAGCTTGGGGACAGGCTTGAGGGACTATGGCTACACCTTC
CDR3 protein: CASSLGTGLRDYGYTF

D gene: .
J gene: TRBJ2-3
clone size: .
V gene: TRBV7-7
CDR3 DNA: TGTGCTAGCAGCTCTAGGGAGTCGTCAGATACGCAGTATTTT
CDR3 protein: CASSSRESSDTQYF

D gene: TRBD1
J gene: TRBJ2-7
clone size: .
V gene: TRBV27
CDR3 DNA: TGTGCCACCCGGACAGGACTCTACGAGCAGTACTTC
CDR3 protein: CATRTGLYEQYF

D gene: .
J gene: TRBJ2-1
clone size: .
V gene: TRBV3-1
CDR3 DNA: TGTGCCAGCAGCCAAGATCTTGTGGATAGGGGGCAGTTCTTC
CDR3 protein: CASSQDLVDRGQFF

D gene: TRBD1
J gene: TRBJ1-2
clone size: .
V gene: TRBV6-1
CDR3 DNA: TGTGCCAGCAGTGTCGGGGACAGGGGGAGAATCGGCTACACCTTC
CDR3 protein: CASSVGDRGRIGYTF

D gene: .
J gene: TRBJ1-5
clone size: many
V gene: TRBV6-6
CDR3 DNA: TGTGCCAGCAGAAACGGACAGCAAGGACAGCCCCAGCATTTT
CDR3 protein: CASRNGQQGQPQHF

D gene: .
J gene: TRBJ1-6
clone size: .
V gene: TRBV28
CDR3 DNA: TGTGCCGTCATCGGGACTGCAAATAATTCACCCCTCCACTTT
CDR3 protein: CAVIGTANNSPLHF

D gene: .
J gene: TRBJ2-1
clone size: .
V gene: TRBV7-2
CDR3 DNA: TGTGCCAGCAGCTTAGTCGGAGCGACCTACAATGAGCAGTTCTTC
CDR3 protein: CASSLVGATYNEQFF

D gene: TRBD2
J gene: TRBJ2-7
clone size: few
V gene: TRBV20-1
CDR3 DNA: TGCAGTGCTAGTGACCTAGCGGGGAGCTACGAGCAGTACTTC
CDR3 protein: CSASDLAGSYEQYF

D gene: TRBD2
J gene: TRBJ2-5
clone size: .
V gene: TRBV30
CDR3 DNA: TGTGCCTGGGGGCTAGAGCGGGGTGGGGAGACCCAGTACTTC
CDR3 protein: CAWGLERGGETQYF

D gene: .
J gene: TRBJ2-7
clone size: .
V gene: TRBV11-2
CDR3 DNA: TGTGCCAGCAGCTTACCTCATGGATCCTACGAGCAGTACTTC
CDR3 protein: CASSLPHGSYEQYF

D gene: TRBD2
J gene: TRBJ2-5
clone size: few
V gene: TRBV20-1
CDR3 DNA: TGCAGTGCCCGGTCTAGCGGGAGAATGGAGACCCAGTACTTC
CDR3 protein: CSARSSGRMETQYF

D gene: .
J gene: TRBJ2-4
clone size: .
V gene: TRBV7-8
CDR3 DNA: TGTGCCAGCAGCTTAGCCCACCGGAGGCAGGGTAAAAACATTCAGTACTTC
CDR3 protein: CASSLAHRRQGKNIQYF

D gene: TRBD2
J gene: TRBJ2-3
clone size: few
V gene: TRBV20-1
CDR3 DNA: TGCAGTGCCCCCGGGCCTAGCGGAGAGCCAGATACGCAGTATTTT
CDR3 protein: CSAPGPSGEPDTQYF

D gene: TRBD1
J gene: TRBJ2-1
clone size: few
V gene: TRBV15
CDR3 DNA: TGTGCCACCAGAAGTGACAGGGGAGATGAGCAGTTCTTC
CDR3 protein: CATRSDRGDEQFF

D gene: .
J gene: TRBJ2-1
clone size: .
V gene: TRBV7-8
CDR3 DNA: TGTGCCAGCAGCCTGGGGACCCCGAATGAGCAGTTCTTC
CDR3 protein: CASSLGTPNEQFF

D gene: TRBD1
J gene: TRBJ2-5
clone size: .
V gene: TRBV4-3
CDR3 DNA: TGCGCCAGCAGCCAAGACAGGGGGATACAAGAGACCCAGTACTTC
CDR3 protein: CASSQDRGIQETQYF

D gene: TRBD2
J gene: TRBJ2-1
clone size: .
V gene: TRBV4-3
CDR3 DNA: TGCGCCAGCAGCCAAGACCCTAGCGGGGGGGCAAAGAATGAGCAGTTCTTC
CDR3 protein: CASSQDPSGGAKNEQFF

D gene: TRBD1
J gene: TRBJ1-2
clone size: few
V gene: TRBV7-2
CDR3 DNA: TGTGCCAGCAGCCCTAACAGGGGACCGTATGGCTACACCTTC
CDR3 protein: CASSPNRGPYGYTF

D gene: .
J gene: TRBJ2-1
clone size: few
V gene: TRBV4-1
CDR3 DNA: TGCGCCAGCCGGGGACCGCTTCGTGAGCAGTTCTTC
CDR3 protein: CASRGPLREQFF

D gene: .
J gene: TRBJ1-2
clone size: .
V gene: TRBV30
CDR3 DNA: TGTGCCTTGGACAGATCATATGGCTACACCTTC
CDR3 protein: CALDRSYGYTF

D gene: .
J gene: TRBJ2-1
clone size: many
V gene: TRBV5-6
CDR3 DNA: TGTGCCAGCAGCTTGCCCTCCGGGGCAAATGAGCAGTTCTTC
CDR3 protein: CASSLPSGANEQFF

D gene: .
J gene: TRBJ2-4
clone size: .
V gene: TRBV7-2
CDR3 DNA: TGTGCCAGCGGACCGAGTGGAGATCTCCTTCAGTACTTC
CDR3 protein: CASGPSGDLLQYF

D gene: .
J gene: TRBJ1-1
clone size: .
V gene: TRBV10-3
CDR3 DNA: TGTGCCATCAGTGATTACACTGAAGCTTTCTTT
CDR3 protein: CAISDYTEAFF

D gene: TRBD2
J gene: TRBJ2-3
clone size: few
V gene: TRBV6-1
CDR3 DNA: TGTGCCAGCAGAGGGACTAGCTACACAGATACGCAGTATTTT
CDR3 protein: CASRGTSYTDTQYF

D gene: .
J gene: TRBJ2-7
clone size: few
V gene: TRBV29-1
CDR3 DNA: TGCAGCGTTGATGGAACGAGGGTCGGCGAGCAGTACTTC
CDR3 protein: CSVDGTRVGEQYF

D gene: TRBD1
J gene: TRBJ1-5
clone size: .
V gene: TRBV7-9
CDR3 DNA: TGTGCCAGCAGCTTAGGGACAGGGGGCCACGGTGGTCAGCCCCAGCATTTT
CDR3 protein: CASSLGTGGHGGQPQHF

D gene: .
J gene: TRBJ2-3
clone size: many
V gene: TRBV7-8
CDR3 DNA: TGTGCCAGCAGCTTTGCAATCACAGATACGCAGTATTTT
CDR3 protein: CASSFAITDTQYF

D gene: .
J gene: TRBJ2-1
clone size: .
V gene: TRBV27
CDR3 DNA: TGTGCCAGCAGTTTAGACGGGGCTGTCTCCTACAATGAGCAGTTCTTC
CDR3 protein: CASSLDGAVSYNEQFF